This TCR beta chain was sequenced for a study of blood T cell repertoires in COVID-19. Background on the study: COVID-19 samples, acute and convalescent, were from the United States, Italy and Spain.

As processed by the authors: Amplification of reference gene primers provided the estimated nucleated cell counts. Only in-frame clones appear in the TCRdb table, and some are missing; sequencing was by immunoSEQ multiplex PCR. The DNA gave D and trimming, while V, J and clone size come from that table. The sample holds 87,000 or so clones, 80% to 90% seen once. This CDR3 is built from 15 residues. CDR1 is MNHEY, CDR2 SMNVEV, per germline (reference sequence). V shed 3 bases and J 2 bases; nucleotides not matched to a gene: 3. Sequenced material: peripheral blood. This receptor was obtained from an older man with acute or convalescent COVID-19. V gene TRBV27 combines with J gene TRBJ2-3; the match to TRBD2 covers 9 bases. The CDR3 DNA sequence: TGTGCCAGCAGTTTGGCGGGAGGGATCACAGATACGCAGTATTTT. Translating it yields CASSLAGGITDTQYF.